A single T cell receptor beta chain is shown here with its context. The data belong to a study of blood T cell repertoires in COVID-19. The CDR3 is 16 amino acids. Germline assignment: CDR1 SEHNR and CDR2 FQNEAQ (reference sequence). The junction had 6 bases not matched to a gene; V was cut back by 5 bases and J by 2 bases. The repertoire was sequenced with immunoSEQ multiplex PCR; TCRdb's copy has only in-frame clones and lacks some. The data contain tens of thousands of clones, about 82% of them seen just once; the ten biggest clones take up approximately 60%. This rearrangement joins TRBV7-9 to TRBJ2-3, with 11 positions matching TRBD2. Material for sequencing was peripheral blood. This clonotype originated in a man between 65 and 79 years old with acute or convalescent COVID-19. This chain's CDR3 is CASSQGTSGDTDTQYF. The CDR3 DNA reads TGTGCCAGCAGCCAAGGGACTAGCGGTGACACAGATACGCAGTATTTT.